In this sample, the clone carrying this TCR beta chain turned up once. This specimen comes from a study of blood T cell repertoires in COVID-19. The ends were cut back, 0 bases at V and 5 bases at J, with 12 bases in the middle. Germline CDR1 SGHTA, CDR2 FQGNSA. The CDR3 is 15 amino acids. Study processing details: Estimated nucleated cell counts came from reference gene primer amplification. Libraries were prepared by immunoSEQ multiplex PCR; TCRdb keeps only in-frame clonotypes and omits some of them. V and J calls and clone size are as listed in that table; D and trimming were resolved from the DNA. The sample records around 160,000 clones, 89% being singletons.

The chain is built from TRBV7-2 and TRBJ2-3; D is possibly TRBD1 (6 bases). The TCR was taken from a man aged 60-69 years with acute or convalescent COVID-19. Sequences were obtained from peripheral blood. Here the CDR3 reads CASSLAHPTGDTQYF. The CDR3 coding sequence is TGTGCCAGCAGCTTAGCCCACCCGACAGGAGATACGCAGTATTTT.